This paragraph covers one T cell receptor beta chain sequence. The ends were cut back, 6 bases at V and 0 bases at J, with 12 bases in the middle. This CDR3 is 14 amino acids long. The germline gives CDR1 SNHLY, CDR2 FYNNEI. The sample originates from a study of cytomegalovirus exposure and HLA in healthy donors. This PCR relied on a set of 60 Vbeta primers and 13 Jbeta primers. Profiled with immunoSEQ multiplex PCR; TCRdb holds only in-frame clones, not every one. Altogether approximately 250,000 clones are present, roughly 78% being singletons, with the ten largest covering 0.47%. Sequenced input: PBMCs. This clonotype was obtained from a boy aged 10-17 years in good health and CMV-seronegative. This sequence joins TRBV2 and TRBJ2-7, with D perhaps matching TRBD2 (6 bases). The CDR3 coding sequence is TGTGCCAGCAGGCCGGGACTCATCTCCTACGAGCAGTACTTC. As protein: CASRPGLISYEQYF.